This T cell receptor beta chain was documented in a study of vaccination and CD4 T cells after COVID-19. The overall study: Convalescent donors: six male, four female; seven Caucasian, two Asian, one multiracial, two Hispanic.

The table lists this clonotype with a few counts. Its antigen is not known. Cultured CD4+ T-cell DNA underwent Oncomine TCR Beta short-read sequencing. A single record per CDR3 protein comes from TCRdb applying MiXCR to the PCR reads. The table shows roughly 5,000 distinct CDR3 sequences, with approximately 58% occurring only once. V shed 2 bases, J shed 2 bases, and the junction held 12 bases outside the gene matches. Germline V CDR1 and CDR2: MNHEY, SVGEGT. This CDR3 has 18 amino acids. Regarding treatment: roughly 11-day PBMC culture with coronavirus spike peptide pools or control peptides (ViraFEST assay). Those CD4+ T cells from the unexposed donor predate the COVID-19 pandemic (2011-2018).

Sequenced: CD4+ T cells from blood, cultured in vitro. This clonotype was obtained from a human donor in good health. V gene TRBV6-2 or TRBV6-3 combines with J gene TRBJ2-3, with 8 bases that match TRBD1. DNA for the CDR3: TGTGCCAGCAGTTACCTTTACGGACAGGGCCAAGTCACAGATACGCAGTATTTT. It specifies CASSYLYGQGQVTDTQYF.